These 18 T cell receptor beta chains were sequenced from one sample in a study of cytomegalovirus exposure and HLA in healthy donors. PCR primers comprised 60 Vbeta and 13 Jbeta primers. Produced via immunoSEQ multiplex PCR; TCRdb's table is partial and in-frame only. The table lists approximately 170,000 clones, under 85% of them singletons. Sequencing was carried out using PBMCs. Receptors were obtained from a woman aged 18-29 years in good health and CMV-seronegative.

The V and J genes are TRBV14 and TRBJ2-2; D remains ambiguous. The CDR3 has 15 residues. Germline CDR1 and CDR2: SGHDN and FVKESK. V shed 3 bases and J shed 1 base, with 9 bases lying between them. The CDR3 protein is CASSHLRVNTGELFF. The CDR3 region has the DNA TGTGCCAGCAGCCACCTCCGGGTGAACACCGGGGAGCTGTTTTTT.

This sequence joins TRBV6-6 and TRBJ1-1, with 8 bases aligning to TRBD1. The junction had 6 bases not matched to a gene; V was cut back by 5 bases and J by 4 bases. The CDR3 length is 14 residues. CDR1 is MNHNY, CDR2 SVGAGI, per germline (reference sequence). CDR3 nucleotide sequence: TGTGCCAGCAGTACTCGACAGGGGTTCACTGAAGCTTTCTTT. This translates into CASSTRQGFTEAFF.

J is TRBJ1-2 and V is TRBV29-1; tentatively, D is TRBD1 (5 bases). Trimming pared 6 bases from V and 3 bases from J, leaving 11 bases between. The V gene's germline CDR1 is SQVTM and CDR2 ANQGSEA. This CDR3 contains 12 residues. CDR3 sequence: CSVQGLDYGYTF. Here the CDR3 DNA reads TGCAGCGTGCAGGGTCTCGACTATGGCTACACCTTC. Combining the CDR3 with reference TRBV29-1 and TRBJ1-2 gives the whole variable domain SAVISQKPSRDICQRGTSLTIQCQVDSQVTMMFWYRQQPGQSLTLIATANQGSEATYESGFVIDKFPISRPNLTFSTLTVSNMSPEDSSIYLCSVQGLDYGYTFGSGTRLTVV.

The chain uses TRBV9 and TRBJ2-7; 9 nucleotides agree with TRBD1. This CDR3 has 15 residues. V dropped 0 bases and J dropped 6; count of bases not matched to a gene: 7. Germline V lookup: CDR1 SGDLS, CDR2 YYNGEE. This chain's CDR3 is CASSVGGQGGSEQYF. CDR3 DNA: TGTGCCAGCAGCGTAGGGGGACAGGGAGGATCCGAGCAGTACTTC.

The genes are TRBV19 and TRBJ1-1; D is possibly TRBD1 (6 bases). Trimming shortened V by 6 bases and J by 3 bases, and 14 bases separated the two germline ends. The germline gives CDR1 LNHDA, CDR2 SQIVND (reference sequence). This CDR3 comprises 14 residues. The CDR3 nucleotides are TGTGCCAGTAGCCACAGGGCGGGGGACACTGAAGCTTTCTTT. This codes for CASSHRAGDTEAFF.

This sequence joins TRBV7-9 and TRBJ1-5; 9 bases fit TRBD1. Germline V CDR1 and CDR2: SEHNR, FQNEAQ (reference sequence). V shed 4 bases, J shed 3 bases, and the junction held 7 bases outside the gene matches. The CDR3 contains 16 residues. CDR3 region: CASSSDRDRDNQPQHF. The CDR3 coding sequence is TGTGCCAGCAGCTCAGACCGGGACAGGGACAATCAGCCCCAGCATTTT.

The chain is built from TRBV29-1 and TRBJ1-1, with D perhaps TRBD1 (6 bases). This CDR3 region has 12 residues. The germline CDR1 and CDR2 sequences are SQVTM and ANQGSEA. V gave up 5 bases and J gave up 5 bases, with 12 bases separating them. Here the CDR3 reads CSVRRGGTEAFF. The CDR3 DNA is TGCAGCGTTCGAAGGGGGGGGACTGAAGCTTTCTTT. Supplemented by reference TRBV29-1 and TRBJ1-1, the full variable domain reads SAVISQKPSRDICQRGTSLTIQCQVDSQVTMMFWYRQQPGQSLTLIATANQGSEATYESGFVIDKFPISRPNLTFSTLTVSNMSPEDSSIYLCSVRRGGTEAFFGQGTRLTVV.

J is TRBJ1-5 and V is TRBV4-2; 7 bases agree with TRBD1. This CDR3 is built from 19 residues. Trimming removed 1 base from V and 1 base from J; junction bases left unmatched: 13. Germline assignment: CDR1 LGHNA and CDR2 YNFKEQ. Here the CDR3 reads CASSQVPWTGTLSNQPQHF. DNA for the CDR3: TGTGCCAGCAGCCAAGTACCCTGGACAGGTACTTTAAGCAATCAGCCCCAGCATTTT.

This chain uses TRBV4-1 with TRBJ2-3, with 9 bases aligning to TRBD1. Germline V gene sequence: CDR1 MGHRA, CDR2 YSYEKL. The trim removed 5 bases at V and 2 bases at J, leaving 8 bases unmatched. The CDR3 is made up of 16 amino acids. CDR3 bases: TGCGCCAGCAGCACTCACGGGACAGGGATCACAGATACGCAGTATTTT. It translates to CASSTHGTGITDTQYF.

This clone was observed once. The chain has TRBV6-6 and TRBJ2-5; 12 bases map to TRBD2. CDR1 is MNHNY, CDR2 SVGAGI, per germline (reference sequence). V shed 5 bases and J 5 bases; nucleotides not matched to a gene: 6. The CDR3 contains 15 residues. CDR3 nucleotides: TGTGCCAGCAGTCCACTAGCGGGAGGAGGGGAGACCCAGTACTTC. Amino acids: CASSPLAGGGETQYF.

The rearrangement uses TRBV30 and TRBJ1-2; 9 positions match TRBD1. The V and J ends lost 1 base and 6 bases, in that order; junction bases with no gene match: 3. The V gene's germline CDR1 is GTSNPN and CDR2 SVGIG (reference sequence). There are 13 residues in the CDR3. CDR3 protein: CAWSAGTGNGYTF. The CDR3 DNA is TGTGCCTGGAGTGCCGGGACAGGGAATGGCTACACCTTC.

V and J are TRBV28 and TRBJ2-3; 11 bases match TRBD2. Germline-derived CDR1 and CDR2 are MDHEN and SYDVKM. Losses at the gene ends were 11 bases for V and 2 bases for J; bases not matched to a gene: 6. The CDR3 contains 14 residues. CDR3 DNA sequence: TGTGCCTCCGGACTAGCGGGCATCACAGATACGCAGTATTTT. Residues: CASGLAGITDTQYF.

This chain joins TRBV19 and TRBJ2-7; the match to TRBD2 covers 8 bases. Germline-derived CDR1 and CDR2 are LNHDA and SQIVND (reference sequence). The CDR3 extends over 15 amino acids. V shed 2 bases and J 5 bases; nucleotides not matched to a gene: 8. The CDR3 nucleotides are TGTGCCAGTAGTATAAGCGGGAGTTCTCGGGACGAGCAGTACTTC. Translating gives CASSISGSSRDEQYF.

This chain links TRBV6-5 with TRBJ1-2; D may be TRBD1 (6 bases). The CDR3 is made up of 15 amino acids. Germline V gene sequence: CDR1 MNHEY, CDR2 SVGAGI. V was pared by 2 bases and J by 8 bases, with 18 bases between. CDR3 nucleotides: TGTGCCAGCAGTTACGAGGGGGGGTCCCCTGAGGGCTACACCTTC. Protein: CASSYEGGSPEGYTF.

The CDR3 here is CASSLRGEVGELFF. In nucleotides, the CDR3 is TGTGCCAGCAGCTTACGGGGGGAGGTCGGGGAGCTGTTTTTT. The chain employs TRBV7-8 and TRBJ2-2; 7 bases line up with TRBD2. CDR1 SGHVS and CDR2 FQNEAQ come from the germline V gene. There are 14 residues in the CDR3. V lost 2 bases to trimming and J lost 7 bases; unmatched junction nucleotides: 4.

This chain joins TRBV6-5 and TRBJ2-1, with 8 positions matching TRBD2. Germline lookup yields CDR1 MNHEY and CDR2 SVGAGI. The CDR3 runs 16 residues. Trimming cost V 0 bases and J 5 bases; bases outside gene matches: 6. The CDR3 spells CASSYSDGRADNEQFF. CDR3 DNA sequence: TGTGCCAGCAGTTACTCGGACGGGAGGGCAGACAATGAGCAGTTCTTC.

The count of this clone is one. The chain couples TRBV9 to TRBJ1-1; tentatively, D is TRBD1 (6 bases). The germline CDR1 and CDR2 sequences are SGDLS and YYNGEE. This CDR3 region has 13 residues. V was cut by 3 bases and J by 1 base, with 7 bases left in between. The CDR3 nucleotides are TGTGCCAGCAGCGAGGGACAGAACACTGAAGCTTTCTTT. Its translation is CASSEGQNTEAFF.

The chain is built from TRBV7-9 and TRBJ1-1; possible D gene TRBD1, 5 bases. The CDR3 sequence is 13 residues long. V was trimmed by 0 bases and J by 8 bases, leaving 10 bases between them. Per germline, CDR1 SEHNR and CDR2 FQNEAQ (reference sequence). The CDR3 DNA is TGTGCCAGCAGCTTAGCCCCCCCAGGGGAAGCTTTCTTT. It encodes CASSLAPPGEAFF. The variable domain in full, with the rest retrieved from reference TRBV7-9 and TRBJ1-1, is DTGVSQNPRHKITKRGQNVTFRCDPISEHNRLYWYRQTLGQGPEFLTYFQNEAQLEKSRLLSDRFSAERPKGSFSTLEIQRTEQGDSAMYLCASSLAPPGEAFFGQGTRLTVV.